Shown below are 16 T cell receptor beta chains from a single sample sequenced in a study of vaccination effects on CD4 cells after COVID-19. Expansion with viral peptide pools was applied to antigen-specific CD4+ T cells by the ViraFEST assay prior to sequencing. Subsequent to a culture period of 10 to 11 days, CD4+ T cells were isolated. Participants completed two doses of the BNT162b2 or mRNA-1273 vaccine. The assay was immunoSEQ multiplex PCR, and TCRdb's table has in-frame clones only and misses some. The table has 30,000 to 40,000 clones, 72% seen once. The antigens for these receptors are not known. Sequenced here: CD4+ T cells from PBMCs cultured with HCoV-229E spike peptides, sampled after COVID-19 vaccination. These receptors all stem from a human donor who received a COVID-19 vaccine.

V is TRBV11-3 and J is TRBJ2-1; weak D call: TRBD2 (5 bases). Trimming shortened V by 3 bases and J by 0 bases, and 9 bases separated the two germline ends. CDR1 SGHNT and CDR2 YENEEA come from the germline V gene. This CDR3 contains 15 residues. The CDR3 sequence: CASSFGGNSYNEQFF. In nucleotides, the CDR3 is TGTGCCAGCAGCTTCGGAGGAAACTCCTACAATGAGCAGTTCTTC.

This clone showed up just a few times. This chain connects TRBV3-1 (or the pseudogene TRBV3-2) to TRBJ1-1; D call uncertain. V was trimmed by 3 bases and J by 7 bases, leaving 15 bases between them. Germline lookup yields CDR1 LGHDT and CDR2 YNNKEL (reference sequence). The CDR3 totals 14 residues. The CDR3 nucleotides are TGTGCCAGCAGCCATTCCTTTTCGGTCGGTGAAGCTTTCTTT. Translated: CASSHSFSVGEAFF.

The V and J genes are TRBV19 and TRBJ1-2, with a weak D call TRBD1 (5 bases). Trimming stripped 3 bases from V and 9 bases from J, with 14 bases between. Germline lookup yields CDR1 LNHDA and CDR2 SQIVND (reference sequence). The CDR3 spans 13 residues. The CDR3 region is CASSMSGKRSYTF. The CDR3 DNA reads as TGTGCCAGTAGTATGTCAGGGAAGAGGAGCTACACCTTC.

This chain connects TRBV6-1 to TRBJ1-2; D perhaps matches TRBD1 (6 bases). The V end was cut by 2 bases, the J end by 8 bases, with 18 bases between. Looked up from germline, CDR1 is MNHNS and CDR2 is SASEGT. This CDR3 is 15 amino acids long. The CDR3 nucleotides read TGTGCCAGCAGTGAATGGGAGACAGGTCGGGGGGGCTACACCTTC. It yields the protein CASSEWETGRGGYTF.

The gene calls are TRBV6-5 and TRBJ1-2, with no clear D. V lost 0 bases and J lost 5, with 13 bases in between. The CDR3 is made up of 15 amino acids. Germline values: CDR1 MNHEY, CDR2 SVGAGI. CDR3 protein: CASSYSSAGGYGYTF. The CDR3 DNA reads TGTGCCAGCAGTTACTCGTCGGCAGGAGGGTATGGCTACACCTTC.

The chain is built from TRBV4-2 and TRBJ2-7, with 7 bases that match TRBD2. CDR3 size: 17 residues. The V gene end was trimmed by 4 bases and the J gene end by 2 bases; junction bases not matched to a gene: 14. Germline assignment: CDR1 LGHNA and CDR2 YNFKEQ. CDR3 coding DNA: TGTGCCAGCAGCCTCCAGGGCGGGCTAGCGGTAACCTACGAGCAGTACTTC. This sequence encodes CASSLQGGLAVTYEQYF.

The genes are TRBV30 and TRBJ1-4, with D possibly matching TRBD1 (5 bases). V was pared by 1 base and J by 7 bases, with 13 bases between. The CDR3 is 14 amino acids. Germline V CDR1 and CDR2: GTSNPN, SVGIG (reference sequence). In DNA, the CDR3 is TGTGCCTGGAGTGGTTCAGGGTTGGCTGAAAAACTGTTTTTT. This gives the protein CAWSGSGLAEKLFF.

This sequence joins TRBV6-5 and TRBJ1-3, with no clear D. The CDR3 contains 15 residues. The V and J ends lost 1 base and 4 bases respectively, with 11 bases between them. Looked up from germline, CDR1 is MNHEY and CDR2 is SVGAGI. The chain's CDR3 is CASSYYSHAGNTIYF. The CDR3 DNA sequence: TGTGCCAGCAGTTACTACAGCCACGCCGGAAACACCATATATTTT.

CDR3 loop: CASSLRGYRADTQYF. The CDR3 nucleotides are TGTGCCAGCAGTCTCAGGGGTTATAGGGCAGATACGCAGTATTTT. This chain uses TRBV27 with TRBJ2-3, with a possible D match to TRBD1 (6 bases). This CDR3 region has 15 residues. The germline V gene has CDR1 MNHEY and CDR2 SMNVEV (reference sequence). The V gene lost 5 bases and the J gene lost 4 bases, with 16 bases spanning the gap.

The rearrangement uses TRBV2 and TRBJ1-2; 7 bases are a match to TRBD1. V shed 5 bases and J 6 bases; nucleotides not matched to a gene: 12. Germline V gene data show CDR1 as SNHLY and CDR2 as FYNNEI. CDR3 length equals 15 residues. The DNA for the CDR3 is TGTGCCAGCAGTCGGGGCGGCAGGGGGTTCGATGGCTACACCTTC. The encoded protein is CASSRGGRGFDGYTF.

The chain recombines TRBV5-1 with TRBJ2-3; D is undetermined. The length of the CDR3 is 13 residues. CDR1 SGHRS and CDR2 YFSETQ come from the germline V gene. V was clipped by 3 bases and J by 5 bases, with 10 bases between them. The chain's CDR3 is CASSYVLGDTQYF. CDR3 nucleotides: TGCGCCAGCAGCTACGTCCTAGGAGATACGCAGTATTTT.

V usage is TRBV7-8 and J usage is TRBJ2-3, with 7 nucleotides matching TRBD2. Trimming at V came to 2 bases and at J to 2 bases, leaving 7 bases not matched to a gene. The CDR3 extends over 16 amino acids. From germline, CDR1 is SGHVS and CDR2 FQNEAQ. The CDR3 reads CASSLTGGGNTDTQYF. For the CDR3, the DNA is TGTGCCAGCAGCTTAACGGGGGGAGGGAACACAGATACGCAGTATTTT.

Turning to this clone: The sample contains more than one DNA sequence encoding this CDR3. The CDR3: CASSLEQYNSPLHF. CDR3 nucleotides: TGTGCCAGCAGCCTTGAGCAGTATAATTCACCCCTCCACTTT. This rearrangement joins TRBV7-9 to TRBJ1-6, with D hard to call. Trimming cost V 5 bases and J 4 bases, with 9 bases left between them. The CDR3 runs 14 residues. The germline V gene encodes CDR1 SEHNR and CDR2 FQNEAQ (reference sequence).

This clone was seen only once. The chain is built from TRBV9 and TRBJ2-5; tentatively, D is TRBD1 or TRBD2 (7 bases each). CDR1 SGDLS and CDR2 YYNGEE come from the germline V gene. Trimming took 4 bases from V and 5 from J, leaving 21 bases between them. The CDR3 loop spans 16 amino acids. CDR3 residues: CASSTSIGGGGETQYF. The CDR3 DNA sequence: TGTGCCAGCAGCACCAGTATCGGGGGAGGGGGCGAGACCCAGTACTTC.

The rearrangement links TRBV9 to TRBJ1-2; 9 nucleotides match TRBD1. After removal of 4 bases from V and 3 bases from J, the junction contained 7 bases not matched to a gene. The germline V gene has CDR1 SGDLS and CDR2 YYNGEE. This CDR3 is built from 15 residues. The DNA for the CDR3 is TGTGCCAGCAGCCCACAGACAGGGGGTTACTATGGCTACACCTTC. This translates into CASSPQTGGYYGYTF.

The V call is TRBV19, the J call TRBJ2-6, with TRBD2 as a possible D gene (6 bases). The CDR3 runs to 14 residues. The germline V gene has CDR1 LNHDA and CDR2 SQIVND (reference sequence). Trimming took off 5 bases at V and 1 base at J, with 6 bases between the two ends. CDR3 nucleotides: TGTGCCAGTAGTCGGGGGTCTGGGGCCAACGTCCTGACTTTC. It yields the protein CASSRGSGANVLTF.